This record concerns one T cell receptor (beta chain) sequence. Its antigen remains unidentified. Base-call qualities are not available, and no considerably larger clone is one nucleotide away. Library preparation employed the immunoSEQ multiplex PCR assay. TCRdb holds this immuneACCESS table with in-frame rearrangements only. Some clones are missing; in checked studies, unresolved V genes explain under half, and the rest has no known cause. The sample yields 930 or so clones; roughly 91% were counted once. About 10% of the sample is in the top ten clones. The CDR3 measures 17 amino acids from cysteine to phenylalanine. Here the CDR3 DNA is all that survives: 51 bases in frame from base 1. As encoded in the germline V gene (reference sequence), CDR1 is GTSNPN while CDR2 is SVGIG. V is cut back by 2 bases and J by 9 bases, with 11 bases in the junction unmatched. The sample originates from a study of chemoradiotherapy in HPV16-positive cancers (dated by TCRdb to between 2022 and 2023). The study in broad terms: Candidate HPV-specific T-cell clones and common TCR motifs were defined through functional T-cell assays on cells from two HPV16-positive patients. Next, the candidate HPV-specific TCRs and motifs were followed in TCR repertoires from around 90 patients with HPV-related cancers. The study set out to ask whether T-cell immunity against the HPV oncoproteins E6 and E7 changes over the course of chemoradiotherapy and whether that immunity affects survival.

Overall study outcomes, separate from this receptor: Expansion of candidate HPV-specific clones and E7-related TCR motifs was observed in the tumor microenvironment during treatment, whereas no such expansion was observed for non-HPV-specific T cells. In HPV16-positive patients, expansion of HPV-responsive T cells during chemoradiotherapy was found to be associated with improved recurrence-free survival. The functional definition of HPV-specific T cells came from only two HPV16-positive patients, and the survival association was reported for HPV16-positive patients.

Because repertoires were sampled repeatedly during chemoradiotherapy, clonal expansion in the tumor microenvironment could be followed. The V and J genes are TRBV30 and TRBJ1-6; TRBD1 fits 12 bases in the junction. This receptor was taken from a human donor with HPV-associated anogenital cancer. The sample consisted of tumor tissue, taken from a patient who underwent chemoradiotherapy. The nucleotides read TGTGCCTGGAGTAGAGGGACAGGGGGCTATATGGGTTCACCCCTCCACTTT. This is translated as CAWSRGTGGYMGSPLHF.